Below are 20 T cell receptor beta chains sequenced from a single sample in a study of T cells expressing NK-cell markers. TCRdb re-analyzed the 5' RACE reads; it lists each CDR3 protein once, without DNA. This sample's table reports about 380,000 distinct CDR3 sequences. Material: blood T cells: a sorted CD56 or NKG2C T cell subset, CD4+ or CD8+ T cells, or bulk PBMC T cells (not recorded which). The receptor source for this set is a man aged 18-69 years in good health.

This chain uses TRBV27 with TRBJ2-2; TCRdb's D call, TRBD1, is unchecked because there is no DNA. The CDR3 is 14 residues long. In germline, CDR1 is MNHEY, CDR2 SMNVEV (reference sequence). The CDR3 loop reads CASRPGRHTGELFF.

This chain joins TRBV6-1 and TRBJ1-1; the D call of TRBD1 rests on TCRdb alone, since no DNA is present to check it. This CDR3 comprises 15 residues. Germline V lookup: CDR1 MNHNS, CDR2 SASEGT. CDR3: CASSRNRGLNTEAFF.

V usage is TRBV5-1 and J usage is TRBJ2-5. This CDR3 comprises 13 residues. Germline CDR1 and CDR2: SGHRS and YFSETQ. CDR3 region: CASSLDHLSTQYF.

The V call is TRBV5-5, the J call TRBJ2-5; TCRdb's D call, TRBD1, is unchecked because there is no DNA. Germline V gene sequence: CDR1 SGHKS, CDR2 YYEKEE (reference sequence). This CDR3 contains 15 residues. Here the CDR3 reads CASSLAAGGGETQYF. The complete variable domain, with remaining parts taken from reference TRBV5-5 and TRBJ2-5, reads DAGVTQSPTHLIKTRGQQVTLRCSPISGHKSVSWYQQVLGQGPQFIFQYYEKEERGRGNFPDRFSARQFPNYSSELNVNALLLGDSALYLCASSLAAGGGETQYFGPGTRLLVL.

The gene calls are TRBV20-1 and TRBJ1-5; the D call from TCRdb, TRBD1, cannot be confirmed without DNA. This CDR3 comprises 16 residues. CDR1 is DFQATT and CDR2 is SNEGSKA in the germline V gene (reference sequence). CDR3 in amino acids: CSARDSGRGSNQPQHF.

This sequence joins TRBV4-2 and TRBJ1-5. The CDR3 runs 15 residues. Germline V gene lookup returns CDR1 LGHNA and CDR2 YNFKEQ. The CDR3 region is CASAEEGTSNQPQHF.

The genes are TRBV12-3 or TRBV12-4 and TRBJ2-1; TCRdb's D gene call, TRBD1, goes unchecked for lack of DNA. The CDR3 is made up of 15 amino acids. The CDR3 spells CASIPGINRRSEQFF.

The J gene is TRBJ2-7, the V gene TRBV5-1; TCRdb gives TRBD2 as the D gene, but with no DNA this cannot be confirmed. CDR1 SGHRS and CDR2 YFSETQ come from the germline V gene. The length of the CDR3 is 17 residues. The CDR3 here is CASSLESPGGLPYEQYF.

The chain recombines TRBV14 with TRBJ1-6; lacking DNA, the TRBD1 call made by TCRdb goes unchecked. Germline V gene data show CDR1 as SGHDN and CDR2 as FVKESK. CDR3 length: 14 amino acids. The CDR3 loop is CASSLRPLSSPLHF.

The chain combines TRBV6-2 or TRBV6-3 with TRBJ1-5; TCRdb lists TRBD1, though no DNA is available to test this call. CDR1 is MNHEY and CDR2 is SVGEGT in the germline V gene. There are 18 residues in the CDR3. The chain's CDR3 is CASRSRDRVGVLDQPQHF.

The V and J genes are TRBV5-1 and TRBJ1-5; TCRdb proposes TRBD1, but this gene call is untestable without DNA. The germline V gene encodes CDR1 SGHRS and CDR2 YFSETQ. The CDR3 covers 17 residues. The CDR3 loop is CASSAGTDGYSNQPQHF.

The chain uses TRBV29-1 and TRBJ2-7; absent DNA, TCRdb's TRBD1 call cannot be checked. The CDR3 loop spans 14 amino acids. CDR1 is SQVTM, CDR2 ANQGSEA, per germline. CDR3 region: CSIPREDRGYEQYF.

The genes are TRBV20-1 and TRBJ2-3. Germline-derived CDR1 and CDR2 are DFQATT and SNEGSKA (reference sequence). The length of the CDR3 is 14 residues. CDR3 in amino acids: CSASGIGYADTQYF.

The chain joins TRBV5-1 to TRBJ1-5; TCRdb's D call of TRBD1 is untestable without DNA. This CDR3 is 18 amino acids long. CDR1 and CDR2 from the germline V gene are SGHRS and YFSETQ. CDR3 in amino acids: CARLPQGTLGRSNQPQHF.

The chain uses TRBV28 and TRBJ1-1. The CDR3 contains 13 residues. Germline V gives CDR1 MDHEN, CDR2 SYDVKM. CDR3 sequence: CASSPVGDTEAFF.

The CDR3 sequence: CASSLQGWDSPLHF. The chain is built from TRBV7-9 and TRBJ1-6; absent DNA, TCRdb's TRBD1 call cannot be checked. Germline V gene lookup returns CDR1 SEHNR and CDR2 FQNEAQ (reference sequence). The CDR3 is made up of 14 amino acids.

The CDR3 region is CSRSSYNEQFF. The chain uses TRBV20-1 and TRBJ2-1. The CDR3 covers 11 residues. The germline gives CDR1 DFQATT, CDR2 SNEGSKA (reference sequence).

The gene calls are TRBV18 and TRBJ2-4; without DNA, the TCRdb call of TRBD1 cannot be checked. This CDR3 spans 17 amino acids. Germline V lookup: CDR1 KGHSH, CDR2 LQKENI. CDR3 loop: CASSPFGSAVAKNIQYF.

This CDR3 reads CASSPRLAGGDKFF. The chain carries TRBV12-3 or TRBV12-4 and TRBJ2-1; lacking DNA, the TRBD2 call made by TCRdb goes unchecked. This CDR3 contains 14 residues.

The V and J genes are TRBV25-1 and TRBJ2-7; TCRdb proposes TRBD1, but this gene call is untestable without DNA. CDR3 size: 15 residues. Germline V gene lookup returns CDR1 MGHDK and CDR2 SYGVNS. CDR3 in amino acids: CASSDPTGILYEQYF.